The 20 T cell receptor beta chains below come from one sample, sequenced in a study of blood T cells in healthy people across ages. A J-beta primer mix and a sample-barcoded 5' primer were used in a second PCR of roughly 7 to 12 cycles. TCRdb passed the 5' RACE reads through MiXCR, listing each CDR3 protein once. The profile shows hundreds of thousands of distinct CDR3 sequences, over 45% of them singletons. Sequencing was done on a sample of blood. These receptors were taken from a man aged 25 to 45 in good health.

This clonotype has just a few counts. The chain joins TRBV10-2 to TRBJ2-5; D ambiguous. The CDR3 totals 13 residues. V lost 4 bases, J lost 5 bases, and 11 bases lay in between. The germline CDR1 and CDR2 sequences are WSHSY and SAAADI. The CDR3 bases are TGCGCCAGCAGTGGGGATAGGGTGGAGACCCAGTACTTC. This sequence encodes CASSGDRVETQYF.

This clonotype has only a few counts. The CDR3 protein is CASSVYNEQFF. CDR3 DNA sequence: TGTGCCAGCAGCGTTTACAATGAGCAGTTCTTC. The J gene is TRBJ2-1, the V gene TRBV2, with D uncertain. Trimming took off 6 bases at V and 4 bases at J, with 4 bases between the two ends. The CDR3 spans 11 residues. Germline assignment: CDR1 SNHLY and CDR2 FYNNEI.

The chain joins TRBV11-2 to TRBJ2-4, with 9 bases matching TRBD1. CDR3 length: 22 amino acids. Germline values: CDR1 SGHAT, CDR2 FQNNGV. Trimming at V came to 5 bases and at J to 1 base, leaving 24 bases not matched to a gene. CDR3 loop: CASSTFLSVWDRVKGAKNIQYF. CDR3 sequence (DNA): TGTGCCAGCAGCACCTTCCTGTCGGTTTGGGACAGGGTCAAGGGGGCCAAAAACATTCAGTACTTC. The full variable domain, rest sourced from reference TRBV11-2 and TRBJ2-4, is EAGVAQSPRYKIIEKRQSVAFWCNPISGHATLYWYQQILGQGPKLLIQFQNNGVVDDSQLPKDRFSAERLKGVDSTLKIQPAKLEDSAVYLCASSTFLSVWDRVKGAKNIQYFGAGTRLSVL.

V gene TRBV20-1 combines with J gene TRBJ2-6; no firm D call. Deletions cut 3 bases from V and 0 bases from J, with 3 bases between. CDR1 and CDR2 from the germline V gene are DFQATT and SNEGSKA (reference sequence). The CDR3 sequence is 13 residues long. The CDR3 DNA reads TGCAGTGCTAGCACCTCTGGGGCCAACGTCCTGACTTTC. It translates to CSASTSGANVLTF.

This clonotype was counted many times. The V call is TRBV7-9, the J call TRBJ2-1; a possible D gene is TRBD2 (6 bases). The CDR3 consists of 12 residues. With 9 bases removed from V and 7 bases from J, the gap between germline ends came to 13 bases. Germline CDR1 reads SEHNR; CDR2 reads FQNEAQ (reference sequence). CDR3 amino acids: CASEAGINEQFF. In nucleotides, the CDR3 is TGTGCCAGTGAGGCGGGGATTAATGAGCAGTTCTTC.

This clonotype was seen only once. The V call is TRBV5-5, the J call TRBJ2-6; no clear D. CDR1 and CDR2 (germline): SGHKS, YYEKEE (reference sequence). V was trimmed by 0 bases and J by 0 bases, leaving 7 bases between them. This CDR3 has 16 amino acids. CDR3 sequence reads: CASSLAVVSGANVLTF. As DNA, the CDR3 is TGTGCCAGCAGCTTGGCCGTCGTCTCTGGGGCCAACGTCCTGACTTTC.

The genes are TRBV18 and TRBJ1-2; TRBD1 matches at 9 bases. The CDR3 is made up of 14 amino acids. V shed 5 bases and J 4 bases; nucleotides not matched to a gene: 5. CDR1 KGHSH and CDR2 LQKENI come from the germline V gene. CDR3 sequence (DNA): TGTGCCAGCTCAGGTGGGGACAGGGCCTATGGCTACACCTTC. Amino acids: CASSGGDRAYGYTF.

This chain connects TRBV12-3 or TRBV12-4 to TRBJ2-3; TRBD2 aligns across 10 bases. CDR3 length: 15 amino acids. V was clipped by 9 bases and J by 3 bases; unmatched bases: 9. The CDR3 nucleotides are TGTGCCAGTACTCGTAGCGGGGGGACGACAGATACGCAGTATTTT. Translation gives CASTRSGGTTDTQYF.

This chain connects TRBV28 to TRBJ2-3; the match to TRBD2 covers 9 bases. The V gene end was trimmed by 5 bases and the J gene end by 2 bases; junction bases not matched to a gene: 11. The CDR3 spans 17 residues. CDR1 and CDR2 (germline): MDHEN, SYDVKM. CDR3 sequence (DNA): TGTGCCAGCAGTCCGCTAGCGGGATCAGATTACACAGATACGCAGTATTTT. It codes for CASSPLAGSDYTDTQYF.

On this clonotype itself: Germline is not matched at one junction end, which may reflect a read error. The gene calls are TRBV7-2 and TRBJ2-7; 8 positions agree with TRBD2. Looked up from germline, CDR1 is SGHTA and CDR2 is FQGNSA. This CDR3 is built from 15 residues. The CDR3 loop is CANSFVAGGPYEQYF. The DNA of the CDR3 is TGTGCCAACAGCTTTGTGGCGGGGGGCCCCTACGAGCAGTACTTC.

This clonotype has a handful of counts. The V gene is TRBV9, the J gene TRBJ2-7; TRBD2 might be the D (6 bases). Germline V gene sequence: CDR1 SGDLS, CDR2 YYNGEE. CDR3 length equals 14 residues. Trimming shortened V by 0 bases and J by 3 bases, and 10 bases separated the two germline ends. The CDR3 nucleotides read TGTGCCAGCAGCGTAGGCGGGGTTGGCTACGAGCAGTACTTC. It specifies CASSVGGVGYEQYF.

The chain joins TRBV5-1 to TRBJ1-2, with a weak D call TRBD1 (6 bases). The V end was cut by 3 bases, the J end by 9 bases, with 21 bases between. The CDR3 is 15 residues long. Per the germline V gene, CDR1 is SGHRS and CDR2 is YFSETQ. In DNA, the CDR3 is TGCGCCAGCAGCTCGTGGCCAGGGGAGGGTCTACGCTACACCTTC. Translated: CASSSWPGEGLRYTF.

The DNA of the CDR3 is TGCGCCAGCAGCCCCGGGACGGAGGGCCTTGCGCAGTATTTT. It specifies CASSPGTEGLAQYF. The chain is built from TRBV5-1 and TRBJ2-3; D possibly corresponds to TRBD2 (6 bases). Trimming shortened V by 4 bases and J by 10 bases, and 19 bases separated the two germline ends. The CDR3 has 14 amino acids. The germline V gene encodes CDR1 SGHRS and CDR2 YFSETQ.

CDR3 sequence (DNA): TGCAGCGTTGGTCGGACTAGCGGGGGGCCGGGAGAGACCCAGTACTTC. Residues: CSVGRTSGGPGETQYF. The chain uses TRBV29-1 and TRBJ2-5; 14 positions match TRBD2. Germline CDR1 and CDR2: SQVTM and ANQGSEA. The CDR3 has 16 residues. J gave up 4 bases and V 4 bases, and 8 bases lay outside the gene matches.

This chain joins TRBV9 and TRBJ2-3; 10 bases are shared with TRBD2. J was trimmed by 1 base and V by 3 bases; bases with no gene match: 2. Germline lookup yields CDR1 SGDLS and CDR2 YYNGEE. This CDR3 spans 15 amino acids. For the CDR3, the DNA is TGTGCCAGCAGCGCTAGCGGGAGAGGCACAGATACGCAGTATTTT. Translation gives CASSASGRGTDTQYF.

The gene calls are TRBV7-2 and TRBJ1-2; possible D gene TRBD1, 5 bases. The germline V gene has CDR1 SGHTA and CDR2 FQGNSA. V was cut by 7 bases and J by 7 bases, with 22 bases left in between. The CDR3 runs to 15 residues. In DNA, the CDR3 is TGTGCCAGCAACCCATCGGGGGGTTTATCGGGTGGCTACACCTTC. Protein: CASNPSGGLSGGYTF.

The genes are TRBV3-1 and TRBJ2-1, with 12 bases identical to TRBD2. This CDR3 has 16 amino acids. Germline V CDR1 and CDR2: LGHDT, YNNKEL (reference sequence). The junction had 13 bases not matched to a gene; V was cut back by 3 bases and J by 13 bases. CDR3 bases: TGTGCCAGCAGCCATACTACTAGCGGGGGGCCAGACCAACAGTTCTTC. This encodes CASSHTTSGGPDQQFF.

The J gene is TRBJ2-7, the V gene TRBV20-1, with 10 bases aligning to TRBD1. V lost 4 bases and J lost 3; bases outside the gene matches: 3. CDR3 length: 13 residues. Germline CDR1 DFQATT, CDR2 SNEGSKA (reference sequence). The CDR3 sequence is CSAKTGGFYEQYF. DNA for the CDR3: TGCAGTGCTAAGACAGGGGGCTTCTACGAGCAGTACTTC.

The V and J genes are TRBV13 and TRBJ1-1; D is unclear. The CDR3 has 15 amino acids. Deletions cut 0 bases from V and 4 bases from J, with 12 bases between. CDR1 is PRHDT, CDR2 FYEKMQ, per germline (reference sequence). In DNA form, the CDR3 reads TGTGCCAGCAGCTTAGGCGCGTGGGTGATCACTGAAGCTTTCTTT. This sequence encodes CASSLGAWVITEAFF. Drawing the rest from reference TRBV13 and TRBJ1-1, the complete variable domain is AAGVIQSPRHLIKEKRETATLKCYPIPRHDTVYWYQQGPGQDPQFLISFYEKMQSDKGSIPDRFSAQQFSDYHSELNMSSLELGDSALYFCASSLGAWVITEAFFGQGTRLTVV.

CDR3 bases: TGCAGTGCTTCACGCGAGGGGACAGATACGCAGTATTTT. Its translation is CSASREGTDTQYF. V usage is TRBV20-1 and J usage is TRBJ2-3, with D tentatively TRBD1 or TRBD2 (5 bases each). The germline CDR1 and CDR2 sequences are DFQATT and SNEGSKA (reference sequence). V was trimmed by 5 bases and J by 3 bases, leaving 12 bases between them. The CDR3 has 13 amino acids.